The sequence of this T cell receptor (beta chain) was determined in a study of human T cells and chemical hapten exposure. This clonotype was picked up many times. Germline V lookup: CDR1 LGHNA, CDR2 YNFKEQ. The CDR3 has 13 amino acids. Trimming stripped 0 bases from V and 7 bases from J, with 9 bases between. Time point reported: patch test 2, 6 weeks after DPC sensitization. Treatment meaning: therapeutic diphenylcyclopropenone sensitization with weekly scalp DPC. One entry per CDR3 protein results from TCRdb running MiXCR on the RACE reads. The sample consists of a few hundred thousand distinct CDR3 sequences, around 6% of them appearing once.

This chain joins TRBV4-2 and TRBJ1-1, with D uncertain. The TCR comes from a woman between 18 and 29 years old with alopecia areata. Some clones in this sample may be carry-over from other donors' samples. The sample here was whole blood, taken in connection with sensitization to the hapten diphenylcyclopropenone (DPC). For the CDR3, the DNA is TGTGCCAGCAGCCAAGATATTCACGTTGAAGCTTTCTTT. Translation: CASSQDIHVEAFF.